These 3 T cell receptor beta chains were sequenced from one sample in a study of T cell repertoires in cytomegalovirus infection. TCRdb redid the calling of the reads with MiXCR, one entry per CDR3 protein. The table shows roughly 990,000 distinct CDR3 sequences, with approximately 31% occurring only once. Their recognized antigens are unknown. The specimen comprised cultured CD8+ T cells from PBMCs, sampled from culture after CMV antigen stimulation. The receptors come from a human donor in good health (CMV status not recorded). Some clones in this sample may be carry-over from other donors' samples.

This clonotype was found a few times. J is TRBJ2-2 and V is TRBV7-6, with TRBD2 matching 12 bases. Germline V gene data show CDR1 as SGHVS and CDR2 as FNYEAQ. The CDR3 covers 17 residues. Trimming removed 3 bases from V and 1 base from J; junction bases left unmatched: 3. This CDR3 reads CASSLVTSGGNTGELFF. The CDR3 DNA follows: TGTGCCAGCAGCTTGGTGACTAGCGGGGGGAACACCGGGGAGCTGTTTTTT.

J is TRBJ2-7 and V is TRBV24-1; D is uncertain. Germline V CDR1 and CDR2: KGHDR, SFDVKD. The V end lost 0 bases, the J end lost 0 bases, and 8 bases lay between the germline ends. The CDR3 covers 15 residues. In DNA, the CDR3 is TGTGCCACCAGTGATTTGGGACCGAGCTCCTACGAGCAGTACTTC. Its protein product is CATSDLGPSSYEQYF.

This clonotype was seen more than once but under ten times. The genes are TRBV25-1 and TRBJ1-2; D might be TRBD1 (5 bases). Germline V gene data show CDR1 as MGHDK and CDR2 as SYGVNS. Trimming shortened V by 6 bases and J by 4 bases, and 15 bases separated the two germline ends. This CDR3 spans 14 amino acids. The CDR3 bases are TGTGCCAGCAGCCCTCGGGTGGGGCTCTATGGCTACACCTTC. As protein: CASSPRVGLYGYTF.